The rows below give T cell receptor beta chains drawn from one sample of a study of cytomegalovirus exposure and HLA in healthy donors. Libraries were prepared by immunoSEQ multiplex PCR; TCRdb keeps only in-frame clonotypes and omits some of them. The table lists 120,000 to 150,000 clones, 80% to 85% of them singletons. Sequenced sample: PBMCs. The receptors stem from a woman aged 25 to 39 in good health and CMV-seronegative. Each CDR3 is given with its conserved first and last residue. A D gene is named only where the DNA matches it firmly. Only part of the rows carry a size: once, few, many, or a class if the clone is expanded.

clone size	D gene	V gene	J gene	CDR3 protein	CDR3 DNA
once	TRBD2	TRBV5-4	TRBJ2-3	CASSLQAGEVDTQYF	TGTGCCAGCAGCTTGCAAGCGGGAGAAGTAGATACGCAGTATTTT
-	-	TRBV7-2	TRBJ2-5	CASSFPDLQETQYF	TGTGCCAGCAGCTTCCCCGACTTACAAGAGACCCAGTACTTC
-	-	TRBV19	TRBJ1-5	CASRLPAGGNQPQHF	TGTGCCAGTAGATTGCCCGCGGGCGGCAATCAGCCCCAGCATTTT
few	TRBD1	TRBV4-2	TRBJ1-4	CASSQATPGQGAEKLFF	TGTGCCAGCAGCCAAGCGACCCCGGGACAGGGGGCCGAAAAACTGTTTTTT
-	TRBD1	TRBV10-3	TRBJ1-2	CAISVRTGGVAGYTF	TGTGCCATCAGTGTAAGGACAGGGGGCGTGGCTGGCTACACCTTC
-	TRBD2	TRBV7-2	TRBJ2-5	CASSPGRAGGYQETQYF	TGTGCCAGCAGCCCAGGCCGGGCGGGGGGGTACCAAGAGACCCAGTACTTC
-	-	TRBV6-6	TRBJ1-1	CASSYSNGRAFF	TGTGCCAGCAGTTACTCGAACGGGAGGGCTTTCTTT
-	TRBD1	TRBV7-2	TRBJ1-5	CASSSTGQSNQPQHF	TGTGCCAGCAGCTCCACGGGACAGAGCAATCAGCCCCAGCATTTT
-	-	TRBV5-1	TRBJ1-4	CASSLAGGGSATNEKLFF	TGCGCCAGCAGCTTGGCTGGGGGGGGCTCAGCAACTAATGAAAAACTGTTTTTT
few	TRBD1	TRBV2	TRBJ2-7	CASSEARRQGEGEQYF	TGTGCCAGCAGTGAAGCTCGGAGACAGGGGGAAGGCGAGCAGTACTTC
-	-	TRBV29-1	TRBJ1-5	CSVAVTAVNQPQHF	TGCAGCGTTGCGGTTACAGCCGTCAATCAGCCCCAGCATTTT